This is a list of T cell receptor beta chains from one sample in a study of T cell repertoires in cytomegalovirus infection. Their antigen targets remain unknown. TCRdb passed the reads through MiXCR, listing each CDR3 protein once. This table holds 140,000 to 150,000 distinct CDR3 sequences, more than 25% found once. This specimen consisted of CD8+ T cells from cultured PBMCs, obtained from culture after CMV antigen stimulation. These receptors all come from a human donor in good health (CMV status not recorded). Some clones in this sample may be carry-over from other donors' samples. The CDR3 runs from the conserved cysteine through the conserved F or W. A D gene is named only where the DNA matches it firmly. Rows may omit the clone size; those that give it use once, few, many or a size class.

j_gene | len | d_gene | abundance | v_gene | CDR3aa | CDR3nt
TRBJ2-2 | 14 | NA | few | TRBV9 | CASSVRGHTGELFF | TGTGCCAGCAGCGTACGGGGGCACACCGGGGAGCTGTTTTTT
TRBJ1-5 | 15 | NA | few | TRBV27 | CASTPLGGGGQPQHF | TGTGCCAGCACCCCGCTAGGCGGAGGGGGTCAGCCCCAGCATTTT
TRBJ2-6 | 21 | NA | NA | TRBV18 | CASSPRGGYRDRESGANVLTF | TGTGCCAGCTCACCCCGGGGGGGCTACCGGGACAGAGAATCTGGGGCCAACGTCCTGACTTTC
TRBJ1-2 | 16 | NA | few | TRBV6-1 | CASSGWGADFNYGYTF | TGTGCCAGCAGCGGGTGGGGTGCCGACTTTAACTATGGCTACACCTTC
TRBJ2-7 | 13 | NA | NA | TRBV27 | CASSFTPYYEQYF | TGTGCCAGCAGTTTTACACCTTACTACGAGCAGTACTTC
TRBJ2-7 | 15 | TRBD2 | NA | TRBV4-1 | CASSPLTSGGYEQYF | TGCGCCAGCAGCCCATTGACTAGCGGGGGCTACGAGCAGTACTTC
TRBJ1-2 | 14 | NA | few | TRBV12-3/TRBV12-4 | CASSPAGVSYGYTF | TGTGCCAGCAGCCCGGCGGGGGTTTCCTATGGCTACACCTTC
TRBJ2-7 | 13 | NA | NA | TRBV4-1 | CASSQVFENEQYF | TGCGCCAGCAGCCAAGTTTTCGAAAACGAGCAGTACTTC
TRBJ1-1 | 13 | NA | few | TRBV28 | CASNQLTNTEAFF | TGTGCCAGCAACCAACTTACGAACACTGAAGCTTTCTTT
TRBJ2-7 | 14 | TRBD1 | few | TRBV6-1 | CASTDRDRGYEQYF | TGTGCCAGCACCGACCGGGACAGGGGCTACGAGCAGTACTTC
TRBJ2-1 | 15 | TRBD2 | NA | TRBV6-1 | CASSKPGLAGNEQFF | TGTGCCAGTAGTAAACCGGGACTAGCGGGGAATGAGCAGTTCTTC
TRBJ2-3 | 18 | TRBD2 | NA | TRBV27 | CASSLSALAGVNGDTQYF | TGTGCCAGCAGTCTGTCTGCTCTAGCGGGGGTTAACGGGGATACGCAGTATTTT
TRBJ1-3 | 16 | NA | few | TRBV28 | CASSPGHLSSGNTIYF | TGTGCCAGCAGTCCCGGACACCTCAGCTCTGGAAACACCATATATTTT